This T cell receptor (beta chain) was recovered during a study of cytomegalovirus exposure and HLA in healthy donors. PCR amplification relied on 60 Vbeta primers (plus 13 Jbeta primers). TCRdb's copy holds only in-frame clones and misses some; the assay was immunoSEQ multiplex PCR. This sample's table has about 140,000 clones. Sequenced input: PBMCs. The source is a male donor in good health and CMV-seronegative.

CDR3 amino acids: CASSLTSSGRANEQFF. CDR3 DNA: TGCGCCAGCAGCCTGACTTCTAGCGGGAGGGCCAATGAGCAGTTCTTC. V gene TRBV5-1 combines with J gene TRBJ2-1, with TRBD2 matching 12 bases. The V gene's germline CDR1 is SGHRS and CDR2 YFSETQ. The CDR3 has 16 amino acids. Unmatched junction bases numbered 8, after V lost 4 bases and J lost 6 bases.